The subject of this entry is one T cell receptor beta chain. Its matching antigen is unknown. Germline V CDR1 and CDR2: SGDLS, YYNGEE. This CDR3 has 14 amino acids. Trimming left V 4 bases short and J 1 base short, with 9 bases between. Described treatment: some 20 received Ad26.COV2.S at low or high dose, single or two shots; a few received placebo; per-sample allocation not given. Day 63 following the first vaccine or placebo injection was when the samples were taken. Whoever gave the sample was an adult aged 18-55 years in Boston. Clones were sequenced by immunoSEQ multiplex PCR, and TCRdb holds only the in-frame ones, with some missing. The top ten clones hold 3.4% of a sample with roughly 350,000 clones, about nine tenths of them seen once. This sample was taken from a study of Ad26.COV2.S vaccination and SARS-CoV-2 variants. At the level of the study: Among those in the COV1001 Ad26.COV2.S trial arm was the donor. Recipients of Ad26.COV2.S got it intramuscularly, once or twice 56 days apart.

Study results and caveats: Placebo recipients trailed vaccine recipients in spike-specific TCR breadth.

The sequence was collected from a person between 18 and 60 years old who received the Ad26.COV2.S COVID-19 vaccine or a placebo. The input for sequencing was peripheral blood, taken in a trial of Ad26.COV2.S vaccine versus placebo. The rearrangement joins TRBV9 to TRBJ1-5, with a tentative D call TRBD1 (5 bases). The CDR3, as DNA: TGTGCCAGCAGCACCAGGGCCAGCAATCAGCCCCAGCATTTT. It specifies CASSTRASNQPQHF.